Included here is one TCR beta chain sequence, with context. Its matching antigen is unknown. This sample is drawn from a study of T cell responses to AZD1222 COVID-19 vaccine. Study-wide findings and caveats: The span of vaccine-associated CD4 TCRs extended across spike, with dominance at 160-218 and 743-854. Only a handful of people who got AZD1222 tested seropositive at baseline. Repertoire samples came only from after the peak T cell response. Donors, mostly white British, included more females; clonal diversity was possibly underestimated.

This CDR3 is 15 amino acids long. CDR1 is LGHDT and CDR2 is YNNKEL in the germline V gene (reference sequence). The V and J ends lost 1 base and 5 bases, in that order; junction bases with no gene match: 5. The repertoire was sequenced with immunoSEQ multiplex PCR; TCRdb's copy has only in-frame clones and lacks some. The table records approximately 190,000 clones, approximately 94% of them present only once. The sample consisted of peripheral blood, taken 28 days after the second dose of the MenACWY control vaccine. This chain uses TRBV3-1 (or the pseudogene TRBV3-2) with TRBJ2-7; TRBD2 matches at 10 bases. The source is an adult who received the MenACWY meningococcal vaccine as a control. CDR3 region: CASSQVLAGANEQYF. The CDR3 region has the DNA TGTGCCAGCAGCCAAGTCCTAGCGGGAGCTAACGAGCAGTACTTC.